Presented here are 31 T cell receptor beta chains from one specimen sequenced in a study of cytomegalovirus exposure and HLA in healthy donors. Libraries were prepared by immunoSEQ multiplex PCR; TCRdb keeps only in-frame clonotypes and omits some of them. The table shows some 140,000 clones, with approximately 85% occurring only once. Sequencing input: PBMCs. These receptors all stem from a woman aged 30 to 39 in good health and CMV-seronegative.

The CDR3 DNA sequence: TGTGCCAGCATAGGGGCAGGGTACGAGCAGTACTTC. This codes for CASIGAGYEQYF. This chain uses TRBV2 with TRBJ2-7, with D maybe TRBD1 (5 bases). The CDR3 contains 12 residues. The V and J ends lost 7 bases and 4 bases respectively, with 11 bases between them. Germline V gene data show CDR1 as SNHLY and CDR2 as FYNNEI.

J is TRBJ2-5 and V is TRBV10-3; maybe TRBD1 (6 bases). The V end lost 3 bases, the J end lost 2 bases, and 13 bases lay between the germline ends. The length of the CDR3 is 15 residues. In germline, CDR1 is ENHRY, CDR2 SYGVKD. As DNA, the CDR3 is TGTGCCATCAGTGACGGATTAGGGGGTCAAGAGACCCAGTACTTC. It codes for CAISDGLGGQETQYF.

This rearrangement joins TRBV4-1 to TRBJ2-7, with 11 bases lining up with TRBD1. The germline V gene encodes CDR1 MGHRA and CDR2 YSYEKL. The CDR3 is 16 amino acids. Unmatched junction bases numbered 8, after V lost 5 bases and J lost 2 bases. DNA of the CDR3: TGCGCCAGCAGCGACCCGGGACAGGGGGTCACCTACGAGCAGTACTTC. This encodes CASSDPGQGVTYEQYF.

The rearrangement joins TRBV18 to TRBJ1-1; D is perhaps TRBD1 (5 bases). The CDR3 consists of 15 residues. V was cut by 1 base and J by 0 bases, with 9 bases left in between. Looked up from germline, CDR1 is KGHSH and CDR2 is LQKENI. For the CDR3, the DNA is TGTGCCAGCTCACCACGACAGAGCATGAACACTGAAGCTTTCTTT. This sequence encodes CASSPRQSMNTEAFF.

CDR3 sequence reads: CASSTGTGGNIQYF. As DNA, the CDR3 is TGTGCCAGTAGTACCGGGACAGGGGGAAACATTCAGTACTTC. The genes are TRBV19 and TRBJ2-4, with 11 bases aligning to TRBD1. The CDR3 loop spans 14 amino acids. J lost 6 bases, V lost 4 bases, and 2 bases had no gene match. Germline CDR1 reads LNHDA; CDR2 reads SQIVND (reference sequence).

The V call is TRBV11-2, the J call TRBJ1-1; D unclear. V lost 1 base and J 2 bases, leaving 5 bases between the germline ends. Germline assignment: CDR1 SGHAT and CDR2 FQNNGV. This CDR3 is 13 amino acids long. The CDR3, as DNA: TGTGCCAGCAGCTTAGGCCTAAACACTGAAGCTTTCTTT. It translates to CASSLGLNTEAFF.

The J gene is TRBJ2-7, the V gene TRBV4-1, with D tentatively TRBD1 (6 bases). V was shortened by 2 bases and J by 4 bases, with 18 bases between the two germline ends. CDR1 and CDR2 (germline): MGHRA, YSYEKL. This CDR3 has 16 residues. The DNA of the CDR3 is TGCGCCAGCAGCCAAAATAAGGGCAGGGACATATACGAGCAGTACTTC. It is translated as CASSQNKGRDIYEQYF.

The genes are TRBV9 and TRBJ1-3, with 10 positions matching TRBD1. CDR1 is SGDLS, CDR2 YYNGEE, per germline. With 4 bases clipped from V and 3 bases from J, the junction kept 13 bases outside the gene matches. The CDR3 runs 18 residues. The CDR3 bases are TGTGCCAGCAGCTACGGACAGGGGGTATTCGATAGTGGAAACACCATATATTTT. Translation gives CASSYGQGVFDSGNTIYF.

The chain carries TRBV25-1 and TRBJ1-6; D remains ambiguous. The CDR3 is 15 amino acids. The ends were cut back, 2 bases at V and 5 bases at J, with 10 bases in the middle. Germline loops: CDR1 MGHDK, CDR2 SYGVNS. The CDR3 sequence: CASSETTANNSPLHF. Written as DNA, the CDR3 is TGTGCCAGCAGTGAAACCACCGCGAATAATTCACCCCTCCACTTT.

This sequence joins TRBV5-1 and TRBJ2-1; D is perhaps TRBD2 (6 bases). The CDR3 is made up of 15 amino acids. The germline V gene has CDR1 SGHRS and CDR2 YFSETQ. V lost 4 bases to trimming and J lost 3 bases, with 14 bases between them. In DNA form, the CDR3 reads TGCGCCAGCAGCCCCCCGACGGACTACTACAATGAGCAGTTCTTC. Translated, it gives CASSPPTDYYNEQFF.

CDR3 DNA: TGTGCCAGCAGTTCAGACAGGTACCCCTACGAGCAGTACTTC. Translated: CASSSDRYPYEQYF. The chain has TRBV27 and TRBJ2-7, with a possible D match to TRBD1 (6 bases). The CDR3 spans 14 residues. The germline gives CDR1 MNHEY, CDR2 SMNVEV (reference sequence). V lost 4 bases and J lost 2, with 12 bases in between.

The CDR3 spells CASSPDSLNTEAFF. The CDR3 region has the DNA TGTGCCAGCTCACCGGACAGCCTGAACACTGAAGCTTTCTTT. The chain has TRBV18 and TRBJ1-1, with D possibly TRBD1 on 6 matching bases. The germline V gene has CDR1 KGHSH and CDR2 LQKENI. Trimming cost V 3 bases and J 0 bases, with 8 bases left between them. The CDR3 length is 14 residues.

This chain uses TRBV18 with TRBJ2-7; D is perhaps TRBD2 (5 bases). Germline-derived CDR1 and CDR2 are KGHSH and LQKENI. CDR3 size: 13 residues. Trimming cost V 3 bases and J 4 bases, with 10 bases left between them. CDR3 loop: CASSPEDGYEQYF. Written as DNA, the CDR3 is TGTGCCAGCTCACCGGAGGACGGGTACGAGCAGTACTTC.

This chain connects TRBV1 to TRBJ2-1; the table's D gene call, TRBD2, was not cross checked with the DNA. TRBV1 is deemed a pseudogene. This CDR3 is 20 amino acids long. CDR3 sequence: CTSSQVKTSGGHGEGNEQFF. CDR3 nucleotide sequence: TGCACCAGCAGCCAAGTTAAGACTAGCGGGGGGCATGGGGAGGGCAATGAGCAGTTCTTC.

This clone was picked up a small number of times. This CDR3 is CASSLSGGAAYEQYF. Written as DNA, the CDR3 is TGTGCCAGCAGTTTAAGCGGGGGGGCCGCCTACGAGCAGTACTTC. The V gene is TRBV28, the J gene TRBJ2-7; 10 positions match TRBD2. This CDR3 comprises 15 residues. Germline V gene lookup returns CDR1 MDHEN and CDR2 SYDVKM. The V and J ends lost 2 bases and 2 bases, in that order; junction bases with no gene match: 3.

This sequence joins TRBV5-1 and TRBJ2-6; TRBD1 is a possible D gene (6 bases). Trimming took off 6 bases at V and 0 bases at J, with 10 bases between the two ends. Germline assignment: CDR1 SGHRS and CDR2 YFSETQ. The CDR3 consists of 15 residues. CDR3 bases: TGCGCCAGCACCGGACAGAGCTCTGGGGCCAACGTCCTGACTTTC. Protein: CASTGQSSGANVLTF.

Concerning this clone itself: The junction differs from germline at one of its ends, possibly a read error. The rearrangement joins TRBV10-3 to TRBJ1-2; 8 nucleotides agree with TRBD1. Germline V gene data show CDR1 as ENHRY and CDR2 as SYGVKD. The CDR3 covers 12 residues. The CDR3 loop reads CAIRGPNYGYTF. Here the CDR3 DNA reads TGTGCAATCAGGGGGCCTAACTATGGCTACACCTTC.

The chain is built from TRBV6-6 and TRBJ1-3; no clear D. CDR1 and CDR2 from the germline V gene are MNHNY and SVGAGI (reference sequence). This CDR3 contains 14 residues. Trimming stripped 3 bases from V and 2 bases from J, with 8 bases between. CDR3 in amino acids: CASSYRVTGNTIYF. Here the CDR3 DNA reads TGTGCCAGCAGTTATCGGGTAACTGGAAACACCATATATTTT.

The V gene is TRBV2, the J gene TRBJ1-5; the D is unclear. Deletions cut 4 bases from V and 1 base from J, with 14 bases between. The CDR3 loop spans 16 amino acids. Per germline, CDR1 SNHLY and CDR2 FYNNEI. The CDR3 loop reads CASSGRLRESNQPQHF. Written as DNA, the CDR3 is TGTGCCAGCAGTGGGAGGCTCCGAGAAAGCAATCAGCCCCAGCATTTT.

The V call is TRBV4-2, the J call TRBJ2-3, with TRBD2 matching 8 bases. The CDR3 spans 16 residues. V was clipped by 0 bases and J by 8 bases; unmatched bases: 10. Germline loops: CDR1 LGHNA, CDR2 YNFKEQ. CDR3 nucleotides: TGTGCCAGCAGCCAAGATAACGCGGGGGGCGCCGGTACGCAGTATTTT. Its translation is CASSQDNAGGAGTQYF.

J is TRBJ1-2 and V is TRBV4-1, with D possibly TRBD1 on 5 matching bases. Trimming stripped 0 bases from V and 4 bases from J, with 12 bases between. Germline loops: CDR1 MGHRA, CDR2 YSYEKL. This CDR3 comprises 15 residues. The CDR3 spells CASSQDLGGFYGYTF. CDR3 in DNA: TGCGCCAGCAGCCAAGATCTCGGGGGATTCTATGGCTACACCTTC.

The chain is built from TRBV5-1 and TRBJ1-6; possibly TRBD1 for D (5 bases). The CDR3 consists of 13 residues. From germline, CDR1 is SGHRS and CDR2 YFSETQ. Trimming cost V 5 bases and J 5 bases, with 8 bases left between them. Written as DNA, the CDR3 is TGCGCCAGCAGTGCGGGGGATAATTCACCCCTCCACTTT. This sequence encodes CASSAGDNSPLHF.

This chain connects TRBV5-1 to TRBJ2-7; TRBD2 matches 7 bases. Losses at the gene ends were 4 bases for V and 2 bases for J; bases not matched to a gene: 0. CDR1 and CDR2 (germline): SGHRS, YFSETQ. The CDR3 runs to 12 residues. CDR3 residues: CASSAGAYEQYF. DNA of the CDR3: TGCGCCAGCAGCGCGGGAGCCTACGAGCAGTACTTC.

The chain recombines TRBV5-1 with TRBJ2-2, with D possibly matching TRBD2 (6 bases). This CDR3 spans 17 amino acids. V was cut by 0 bases and J by 4 bases, with 16 bases left in between. Germline assignment: CDR1 SGHRS and CDR2 YFSETQ. The CDR3 protein is CASSLGAGPSITGELFF. CDR3 in DNA: TGCGCCAGCAGCTTGGGAGCGGGCCCATCAATCACCGGGGAGCTGTTTTTT.

CDR3 in DNA: TGTGCCAGCAGTTACTCCGGACAGAGCTCCTACAATGAGCAGTTCTTC. Encoded protein: CASSYSGQSSYNEQFF. The chain carries TRBV6-5 and TRBJ2-1, with D perhaps TRBD1 (6 bases). Germline CDR1 reads MNHEY; CDR2 reads SVGAGI. The CDR3 contains 16 residues. Trimming took off 0 bases at V and 0 bases at J, with 9 bases between the two ends.

This chain joins TRBV15 and TRBJ1-4; D not certain. Per germline, CDR1 LNHNV and CDR2 YYDKDF (reference sequence). The CDR3 covers 14 residues. The V and J ends lost 0 bases and 8 bases respectively, with 10 bases between them. DNA of the CDR3: TGTGCCACCAGCAGAGACCCGACGGGGGAAAAACTGTTTTTT. As protein: CATSRDPTGEKLFF.

CDR3 coding DNA: TGCGCCAGCAGTAAGGACAGGGGGCTGGAGCAGTACTTC. Protein sequence: CASSKDRGLEQYF. The chain joins TRBV10-1 to TRBJ2-7, with TRBD1 matching 11 bases. Germline V gives CDR1 WNHNN, CDR2 SYGVQD (reference sequence). The junction had 4 bases not matched to a gene; V was cut back by 5 bases and J by 7 bases. This CDR3 is 13 amino acids long.

The chain links TRBV10-1 to TRBJ2-5, with D perhaps TRBD1 (6 bases). Deletions cut 6 bases from V and 5 bases from J, with 16 bases between. Germline-derived CDR1 and CDR2 are WNHNN and SYGVQD (reference sequence). This CDR3 spans 14 amino acids. CDR3 amino acids: CASSYRQDEETQYF. The CDR3 bases are TGCGCCAGCAGCTACCGACAGGACGAGGAGACCCAGTACTTC.

This sequence joins TRBV10-1 and TRBJ2-3; a weak D match, TRBD1 (6 bases). With 3 bases removed from V and 5 bases from J, the gap between germline ends came to 12 bases. Germline V gives CDR1 WNHNN, CDR2 SYGVQD (reference sequence). CDR3 length: 14 residues. The CDR3, as DNA: TGCGCCAGCAGTGACCGGACAGCAGGAGATACGCAGTATTTT. Translating gives CASSDRTAGDTQYF.

V is TRBV12-5 and J is TRBJ1-2; no definite D call. In germline, CDR1 is LGHNT, CDR2 FRNRAP. Trimming shortened V by 4 bases and J by 0 bases, and 9 bases separated the two germline ends. The CDR3 has 14 residues. The CDR3 DNA is TGTGCTAGTGGTTGGGCAGCGGCTAACTATGGCTACACCTTC. Its protein product is CASGWAAANYGYTF.

J is TRBJ1-2 and V is TRBV6-5, with no clear D. CDR3 size: 13 residues. Germline loops: CDR1 MNHEY, CDR2 SVGAGI. V was trimmed by 0 bases and J by 6 bases, leaving 8 bases between them. CDR3 nucleotides: TGTGCCAGCAGTTACTCTCTTTATCATGGCTACACCTTC. Its translation: CASSYSLYHGYTF.